This T cell receptor (beta chain) appears in the sequencing data of a study of blood T cell repertoires in COVID-19. This table comes from immunoSEQ multiplex PCR, and its TCRdb copy is limited to in-frame clones, with some not included. The data show 220,000 or so clones, about 88% seen once. Germline CDR1 SGHRS, CDR2 YFSETQ. The ends lost 4 bases at V and 7 bases at J; junction bases unmatched: 10. CDR3 length: 15 amino acids. Sequenced input: peripheral blood. The chain is built from TRBV5-1 and TRBJ2-1, with 8 bases lining up with TRBD1. This receptor was taken from a woman between 50 and 59 years old with COVID-19, enrolled during active disease. The CDR3 loop reads CASSPGQGKGNEQFF. For the CDR3, the DNA is TGCGCCAGCAGCCCCGGACAGGGAAAAGGGAATGAGCAGTTCTTC.